This TCR beta chain was found in a study of monozygotic twins with inflammatory bowel disease. CDR1 and CDR2 (germline): SGHDN, FVKESK. There are 18 residues in the CDR3. TCRdb reanalyzed the 5' RACE reads and collapses them to one entry per CDR3 protein, without DNA. The listing contains about 85,000 distinct CDR3 sequences. Findings and caveats of the study: Cells of different T cell subtypes could not be told apart. No single strong signal or clonotype associated with IBD was supported.

Points on this clonotype: Its antigen is unknown.

V and J are TRBV14 and TRBJ2-7; the D call from TCRdb, TRBD1, cannot be confirmed without DNA. This sequence was found in a human donor with ulcerative colitis or Crohn's disease, or a healthy co-twin of an affected twin (not recorded which). What was sequenced was blood. CDR3 protein: CASSQSPPGPRSSYEQYF. Full variable domain (remainder filled in from reference TRBV14 and TRBJ2-7): EAGVTQFPSHSVIEKGQTVTLRCDPISGHDNLYWYRRVMGKEIKFLLHFVKESKQDESGMPNNRFLAERTGGTYSTLKVQPAELEDSGVYFCASSQSPPGPRSSYEQYFGPGTRLTVT.